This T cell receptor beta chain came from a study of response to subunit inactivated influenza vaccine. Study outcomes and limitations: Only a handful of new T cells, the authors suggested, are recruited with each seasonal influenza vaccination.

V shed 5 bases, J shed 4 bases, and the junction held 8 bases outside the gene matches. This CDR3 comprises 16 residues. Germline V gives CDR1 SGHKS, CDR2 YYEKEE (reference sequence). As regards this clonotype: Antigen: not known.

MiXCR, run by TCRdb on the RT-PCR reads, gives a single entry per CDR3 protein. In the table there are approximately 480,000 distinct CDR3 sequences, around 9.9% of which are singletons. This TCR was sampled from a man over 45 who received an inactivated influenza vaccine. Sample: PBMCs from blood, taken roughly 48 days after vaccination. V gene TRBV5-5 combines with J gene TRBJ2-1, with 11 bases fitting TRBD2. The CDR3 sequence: CASSSSGTSGYNEQFF. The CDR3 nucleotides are TGTGCCAGCAGTTCATCAGGGACTAGCGGTTACAATGAGCAGTTCTTC.